The 26 T cell receptor beta chains below come from one sample, sequenced in a study of T-cell reconstitution after alpha-beta-depleted transplantation in children. Unique molecular identifiers were incorporated into the prepared TCRbeta library. TCRdb analysed the PCR reads with MiXCR anew, one entry per CDR3 protein. The sample records about 230,000 distinct CDR3 sequences, under 9.5% being singletons. Sequenced material: PBMCs from the stem cell graft donor, taken from the stem cell graft. The receptors shown here come from a human donor who donated a stem cell graft to a child with acute lymphoblastic leukemia.

The J gene is TRBJ1-1, the V gene TRBV30; D not certain. The germline V gene encodes CDR1 GTSNPN and CDR2 SVGIG (reference sequence). CDR3 size: 13 residues. Trimming stripped 4 bases from V and 1 base from J, with 10 bases between. CDR3 protein: CAWILRTNTEAFF. The CDR3 nucleotides are TGTGCCTGGATACTGCGGACGAACACTGAAGCTTTCTTT.

This clonotype was seen at least ten times. The chain recombines TRBV10-3 with TRBJ2-1, with D possibly being TRBD1 or TRBD2 (6 bases each). Germline V lookup: CDR1 ENHRY, CDR2 SYGVKD. The germline V and J ends were trimmed by 4 bases and 2 bases, with 15 bases remaining between them. The CDR3 covers 16 residues. This chain's CDR3 is CAISVYGGPPYNEQFF. Written as DNA, the CDR3 is TGTGCCATCAGTGTATATGGGGGGCCCCCCTACAATGAGCAGTTCTTC.

This rearrangement joins TRBV20-1 to TRBJ1-2, with a tentative D call TRBD1 (5 bases). Per germline, CDR1 DFQATT and CDR2 SNEGSKA (reference sequence). This CDR3 spans 15 amino acids. Trimming shortened V by 6 bases and J by 1 base, and 18 bases separated the two germline ends. The CDR3 sequence: CSAPRGGSINYGYTF. The CDR3 nucleotides read TGCAGTGCCCCCCGGGGGGGATCGATTAACTATGGCTACACCTTC.

V usage is TRBV5-4 and J usage is TRBJ2-7; D may correspond to TRBD1 or TRBD2 (7 bases each). This CDR3 spans 13 amino acids. Germline-derived CDR1 and CDR2 are SGHNT and YYREEE (reference sequence). V lost 3 bases and J lost 6, with 13 bases in between. CDR3 loop: CASSSGRGGEQYF. CDR3 DNA: TGTGCCAGCAGCTCGGGCAGGGGGGGCGAGCAGTACTTC. Together with reference TRBV5-4 and TRBJ2-7, the CDR3 gives the full variable domain: ETGVTQSPTHLIKTRGQQVTLRCSSQSGHNTVSWYQQALGQGPQFIFQYYREEENGRGNFPPRFSGLQFPNYSSELNVNALELDDSALYLCASSSGRGGEQYFGPGTRLTVT.

J is TRBJ2-6 and V is TRBV7-9; 9 bases fit TRBD2. V lost 2 bases, J lost 7 bases, and 6 bases stayed unmatched. The CDR3 extends over 16 amino acids. Germline loops: CDR1 SEHNR, CDR2 FQNEAQ (reference sequence). CDR3 sequence (DNA): TGTGCCAGCAGCTTACCTAGCGGGGAAAATGCCAACGTCCTGACTTTC. It yields the protein CASSLPSGENANVLTF. The whole variable domain, filled in from reference TRBV7-9 and TRBJ2-6, reads DTGVSQNPRHKITKRGQNVTFRCDPISEHNRLYWYRQTLGQGPEFLTYFQNEAQLEKSRLLSDRFSAERPKGSFSTLEIQRTEQGDSAMYLCASSLPSGENANVLTFGAGSRLTVL.

This sequence joins TRBV5-6 and TRBJ2-2, with TRBD2 identical over 10 bases. V shed 0 bases and J 0 bases; nucleotides not matched to a gene: 5. The CDR3 is 18 amino acids. The germline V gene encodes CDR1 SGHDT and CDR2 YYEEEE. CDR3 in amino acids: CASSLVVSGGPNTGELFF. CDR3 nucleotides: TGTGCCAGCAGCTTGGTGGTTAGCGGGGGGCCGAACACCGGGGAGCTGTTTTTT.

This clonotype was counted only a few times. This chain joins TRBV18 and TRBJ2-1; 11 bases line up with TRBD1. Trimming at V came to 6 bases and at J to 4 bases, leaving 8 bases not matched to a gene. CDR1 and CDR2 (germline): KGHSH, LQKENI. The CDR3 covers 16 residues. CDR3 nucleotides: TGTGCCAGCTCCGAAAGTGGACAGGGGGCGTACAATGAGCAGTTCTTC. Its translation: CASSESGQGAYNEQFF.

The chain combines TRBV20-1 with TRBJ2-1; TRBD2 agrees at 9 bases. CDR3 length equals 19 residues. The germline V gene encodes CDR1 DFQATT and CDR2 SNEGSKA (reference sequence). Germline trimming cut 5 bases from V and 0 bases from J; bases unmatched to any gene: 17. The CDR3 coding sequence is TGCAGTGCTCCGGGGCTAGCGGGGCTAACCCCCGGCTCCTACAATGAGCAGTTCTTC. Its translation: CSAPGLAGLTPGSYNEQFF.

This clonotype showed up just a few times. This chain joins TRBV21-1 and TRBJ1-4; TRBD1, the table's D call, was not compared with the DNA. TRBV21-1 is an annotated pseudogene. The CDR3 is made up of 21 amino acids. In nucleotides, the CDR3 is TGTGCCAGCAGCAAAGGAGGGCGACAGGGGGCGGTTTTAACGACTAATGAAAAACTGTTTTTT. It codes for CASSKGGRQGAVLTTNEKLFF.

In regard to this clonotype: This may arise from a read error, as a much more abundant clone is one base away. The rearrangement joins TRBV5-1 to TRBJ2-3; maybe TRBD1 (5 bases). CDR3 size: 16 residues. Trimming stripped 4 bases from V and 3 bases from J, with 18 bases between. Germline loops: CDR1 SGHRS, CDR2 YFSETQ. This CDR3 reads CASSVTIGVGTDTQYF. CDR3 bases: TGCGCCAGCAGCGTGACGATAGGGGTAGGAACAGATACGCAGTATTTT.

This sequence joins TRBV3-1 and TRBJ1-5; D call uncertain. Germline V CDR1 and CDR2: LGHDT, YNNKEL (reference sequence). There are 15 residues in the CDR3. Between the trimmed V and J ends, which lost 2 bases and 4 bases, there was a span of 12 bases. The CDR3 region has the DNA TGTGCCAGCAGCCAAATGAGTGGTCCTAATCAGCCCCAGCATTTT. Protein sequence: CASSQMSGPNQPQHF.

The chain employs TRBV3-1 and TRBJ2-2; D is perhaps TRBD2 (6 bases). This CDR3 contains 15 residues. From germline, CDR1 is LGHDT and CDR2 YNNKEL (reference sequence). V dropped 5 bases and J dropped 4 bases, with 14 bases sitting between them. The CDR3 DNA reads as TGTGCCAGCAGCGCAAATGGCGGGGCCACCGGGGAGCTGTTTTTT. Protein product: CASSANGGATGELFF.

This chain connects TRBV20-1 to TRBJ1-5; tentatively, D is TRBD1 (6 bases). Germline V CDR1 and CDR2: DFQATT, SNEGSKA (reference sequence). V was pared by 0 bases and J by 6 bases, with 15 bases between. This CDR3 region has 15 residues. CDR3 in DNA: TGCAGTGCTAGAGATTGGCCAGGGGAGATTCAGCCCCAGCATTTT. Its protein is CSARDWPGEIQPQHF.

The chain couples TRBV12-3 or TRBV12-4 to TRBJ2-1; a possible D gene is TRBD1 (6 bases). V dropped 6 bases and J dropped 10 bases, with 13 bases sitting between them. The length of the CDR3 is 12 residues. The CDR3 reads CASRLGTKEQFF. The CDR3 nucleotides are TGTGCCAGCAGGCTCGGGACAAAGGAGCAGTTCTTC.

The V and J genes are TRBV12-3 or TRBV12-4 and TRBJ2-5, with TRBD1 as a possible D gene (6 bases). The CDR3 consists of 13 residues. V was cut by 7 bases and J by 2 bases, with 11 bases left in between. The CDR3 bases are TGTGCCAGCACCATACAGGGTCAAGAGACCCAGTACTTC. This sequence encodes CASTIQGQETQYF.

This clonotype has more than one count but fewer than ten. J is TRBJ1-2 and V is TRBV7-9; D is perhaps TRBD1 (5 bases). This CDR3 comprises 15 residues. V gave up 7 bases and J gave up 4 bases, with 19 bases separating them. From germline, CDR1 is SEHNR and CDR2 FQNEAQ (reference sequence). The CDR3 coding sequence is TGTGCCAGCACCCCCGACGGGGGACTATTCTATGGCTACACCTTC. Translated: CASTPDGGLFYGYTF.

This sequence joins TRBV2 and TRBJ1-1; perhaps TRBD1 as D (5 bases). The V gene's germline CDR1 is SNHLY and CDR2 FYNNEI. This CDR3 has 14 amino acids. The germline V and J ends were trimmed by 11 bases and 0 bases, with 16 bases remaining between them. The CDR3 region has the DNA TGTGCCGACCAGAAGGACAACATGAACACTGAAGCTTTCTTT. Amino acids: CADQKDNMNTEAFF. Based on the CDR3 plus reference TRBV2 and TRBJ1-1, the full variable domain is EPEVTQTPSHQVTQMGQEVILRCVPISNHLYFYWYRQILGQKVEFLVSFYNNEISEKSEIFDDQFSVERPDGSNFTLKIRSTKLEDSAMYFCADQKDNMNTEAFFGQGTRLTVV.

This clonotype was counted only a few times. The chain carries TRBV29-1 and TRBJ1-2; no clear D gene. The CDR3 is 10 residues long. Germline V gene sequence: CDR1 SQVTM, CDR2 ANQGSEA. The V end was cut by 4 bases, the J end by 4 bases, with 4 bases between. The CDR3: CSVVSYGYTF. DNA of the CDR3: TGCAGCGTTGTTAGCTATGGCTACACCTTC. The variable domain in full, with the rest retrieved from reference TRBV29-1 and TRBJ1-2, is SAVISQKPSRDICQRGTSLTIQCQVDSQVTMMFWYRQQPGQSLTLIATANQGSEATYESGFVIDKFPISRPNLTFSTLTVSNMSPEDSSIYLCSVVSYGYTFGSGTRLTVV.

This clonotype has a count of ten or more. This chain joins TRBV5-6 and TRBJ2-5, with TRBD1 matching 8 bases. CDR1 is SGHDT and CDR2 is YYEEEE in the germline V gene. This CDR3 contains 14 residues. V lost 2 bases to trimming and J lost 4 bases; unmatched junction nucleotides: 4. The DNA for the CDR3 is TGTGCCAGCAGCTTCGGAGACAGGGGAGAGACCCAGTACTTC. It yields the protein CASSFGDRGETQYF.

There are many counts of this clonotype. The chain combines TRBV13 with TRBJ2-1; D is uncertain. V was clipped by 3 bases and J by 9 bases, with 12 bases between them. Per germline, CDR1 PRHDT and CDR2 FYEKMQ (reference sequence). CDR3 length equals 13 residues. The CDR3 region has the DNA TGTGCCAGCAGCTTGAGATTCGAGGTTGAGCAGTTCTTC. Translated: CASSLRFEVEQFF.

This clonotype was counted many times. The V gene is TRBV11-2, the J gene TRBJ2-7; D may be TRBD1 (6 bases). The germline CDR1 and CDR2 sequences are SGHAT and FQNNGV. Trimming took 5 bases from V and 6 from J, leaving 20 bases between them. CDR3 length: 15 amino acids. CDR3 DNA sequence: TGTGCCAGCAGCAAAGACGGGTTCAGGGGTGGCGAGCAGTACTTC. Translated, it gives CASSKDGFRGGEQYF.

J is TRBJ2-1 and V is TRBV3-1; D call uncertain. This CDR3 contains 12 residues. Trimming removed 2 bases at V and 7 bases at J, with 6 bases between. CDR1 is LGHDT, CDR2 YNNKEL, per germline (reference sequence). For the CDR3, the DNA is TGTGCCAGCAGCCAAACTTGGAATGAGCAGTTCTTC. Its translation: CASSQTWNEQFF.

This clonotype was counted only a few times. The chain joins TRBV12-3 or TRBV12-4 to TRBJ1-4; 7 bases line up with TRBD1. The CDR3 runs 14 residues. J lost 8 bases, V lost 6 bases, and 9 bases had no gene match. CDR3 residues: CASRTTGYKEKLFF. CDR3 sequence (DNA): TGTGCCAGCAGAACGACAGGGTATAAGGAAAAACTGTTTTTT.

Comments on this clonotype: This sequence may be a read error, since a much larger clone differs from it by one base. This sequence joins TRBV6-6 and TRBJ2-3, with 8 bases fitting TRBD2. Germline CDR1 and CDR2: MNHNY and SVGAGI (reference sequence). After removal of 11 bases from V and 4 bases from J, the junction contained 8 bases not matched to a gene. CDR3 length equals 13 residues. For the CDR3, the DNA is TGTGCCGGGAGAAGCGGGGGATCAGATACGCAGTATTTT. It yields the protein CAGRSGGSDTQYF.

The V gene is TRBV5-5, the J gene TRBJ2-7; D perhaps matches TRBD2 (5 bases). Germline V gene sequence: CDR1 SGHKS, CDR2 YYEKEE (reference sequence). The CDR3 has 15 amino acids. V gave up 2 bases and J gave up 0 bases, with 12 bases separating them. CDR3 sequence reads: CASSFGEPISYEQYF. CDR3 nucleotides: TGTGCCAGCAGCTTTGGGGAGCCAATCTCCTACGAGCAGTACTTC.

This clonotype was found many times. The chain carries TRBV3-1 and TRBJ1-1; D is unclear. The ends were cut back, 3 bases at V and 4 bases at J, with 9 bases in the middle. The germline V gene encodes CDR1 LGHDT and CDR2 YNNKEL (reference sequence). The CDR3 length is 13 residues. The CDR3, as DNA: TGTGCCAGCAGCCAGATTGAGGGCACTGAAGCTTTCTTT. Its translation is CASSQIEGTEAFF.